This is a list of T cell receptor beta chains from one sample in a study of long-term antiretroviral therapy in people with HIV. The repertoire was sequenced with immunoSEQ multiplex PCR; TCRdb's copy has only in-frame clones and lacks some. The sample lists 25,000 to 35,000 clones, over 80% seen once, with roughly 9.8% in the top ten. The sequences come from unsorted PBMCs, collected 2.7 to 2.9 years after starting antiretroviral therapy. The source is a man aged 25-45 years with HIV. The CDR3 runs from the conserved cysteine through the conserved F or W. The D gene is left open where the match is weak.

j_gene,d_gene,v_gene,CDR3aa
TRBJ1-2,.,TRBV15,CATSSGGYGYTF
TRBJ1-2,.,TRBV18,CASSPRLTGSYGYTF
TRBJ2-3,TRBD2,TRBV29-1,CSVAISGRDTDTQYF
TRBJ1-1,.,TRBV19,CASSIGEVRGANTEAFF
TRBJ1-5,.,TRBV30,CAWSAVGNQPQHF
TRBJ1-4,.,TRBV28,CASSLLQGKLFF
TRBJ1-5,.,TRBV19,CATKGGANQPQHF
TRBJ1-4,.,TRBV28,CASSLVIGSWEKLFF
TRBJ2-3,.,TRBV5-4,CASSLGRDTQYF
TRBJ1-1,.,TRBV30,CAWTRTRLNTEAFF
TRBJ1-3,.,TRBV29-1,CSVAFRNTIYF
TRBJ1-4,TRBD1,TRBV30,CASTAGGPLTNEKLFF
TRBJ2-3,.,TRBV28,CASSFGTSGMGTQYF
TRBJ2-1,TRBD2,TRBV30,CAWSAGLAGQGYVF
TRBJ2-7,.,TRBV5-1,CASSAWGLGPYEQYF
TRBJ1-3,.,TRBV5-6,CASSLGGISGNTIYF
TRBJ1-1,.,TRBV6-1,CASSEAQGNRAFF
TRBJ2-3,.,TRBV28,CASLTTTAGWDTQYF
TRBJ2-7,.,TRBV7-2,CASSLGGVGSYEQYF
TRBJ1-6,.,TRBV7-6,CASSLGQGGSPLHF
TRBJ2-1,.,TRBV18,CASSPIGRINEQFF
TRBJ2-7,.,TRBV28,CASRDDYEQYF
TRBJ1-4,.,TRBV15,CATSSGVSTTNEKLFF
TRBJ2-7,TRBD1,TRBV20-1,CSGQGNYEQYF
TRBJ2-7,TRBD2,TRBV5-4,CASSLARGPSGSYEQYF
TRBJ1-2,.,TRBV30,CARWTSAYGYTF
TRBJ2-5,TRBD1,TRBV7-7,CASSSQTGNQETQYF
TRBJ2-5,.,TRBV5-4,CASSSVRGRGFQETQYF
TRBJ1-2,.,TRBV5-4,CASSLGTFYGYTF
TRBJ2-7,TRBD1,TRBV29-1,CSVYSRQGPTYEQYF
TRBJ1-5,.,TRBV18,CASSPAGNQPQHF
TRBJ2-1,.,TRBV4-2,CASSQEGGRDSSYNEQFF